These T cell receptor beta chains were read from a single sample in a study of T cell responses to AZD1222 COVID-19 vaccine. The method was immunoSEQ multiplex PCR; TCRdb's version includes in-frame clones alone and lacks a portion of them. The sample lists fewer than 120,000 clones, 80% to 95% seen once, with almost 2.5% in the top ten. This sample comprised peripheral blood, obtained 28 days after the second AZD1222 dose. The source is an adult who received the AZD1222 COVID-19 vaccine. The CDR3 runs from the conserved cysteine through the conserved F or W.

v_gene | CDR3aa
TRBV11-2 | CASSLRGLNEKLFF
TRBV5-1 | CASSFRRAPDTQYF
TRBV10-3 | CAISGRPGGTQYF
TRBV6-2/TRBV6-3 | CASTPSAIRLRFF
TRBV23-1 | CASSPRQDNEQFF
TRBV7-9 | CASSFLGYEQFF
TRBV19 | CASSFGTRYEQYF
TRBV18 | CASSPDSMNTEAFF
TRBV14 | CASSHEETQYF
TRBV9 | CASSVLQKNTGELFF
TRBV15 | CATSRGRGLSGYTF
TRBV19 | CASRSDSGNTIYF
TRBV19 | CASSSGGQETQYF
TRBV24-1 | CATSKDGVTGELFF
TRBV11-2 | CASSFNSWDSRDSPLHF
TRBV27 | CASSPGTGRREPQHF
TRBV9 | CASSVGPSGANVLTF
TRBV6-1 | CASTQPGNNQPQHF
TRBV30 | CAWIRTGPGAFF
TRBV7-2 | CASSSGQSGSNSPLHF
TRBV3-1/TRBV3-2 | CASSQAGTGNWYEQYF
TRBV5-1 | CASSPAGNPEQYF
TRBV5-4 | CASSYRTGGAYGYTF
TRBV7-3 | CASSLGVSYNEQFF
TRBV6-2/TRBV6-3 | CASSRTGDNTGELFF
TRBV10-3 | CAISESEQGAGGEQYF
TRBV7-9 | CASSLGRENYGYTF
TRBV3-1/TRBV3-2 | CASSPGGTGVNQPQHF
TRBV2 | CASSRALANNEKLFF
TRBV7-9 | CASSSTAGGYSPLHF
TRBV9 | CASSGSGQGEKLFF
TRBV28 | CASSLSPGASPNYGYTF
TRBV9 | CASSPRTVTNTGELFF
TRBV7-9 | CASSPGYIQYF
TRBV5-4 | CASSSQGAGTGELFF
TRBV15 | CATSRVEGTDTQYF
TRBV7-2 | CASSLEAGEYGYTF